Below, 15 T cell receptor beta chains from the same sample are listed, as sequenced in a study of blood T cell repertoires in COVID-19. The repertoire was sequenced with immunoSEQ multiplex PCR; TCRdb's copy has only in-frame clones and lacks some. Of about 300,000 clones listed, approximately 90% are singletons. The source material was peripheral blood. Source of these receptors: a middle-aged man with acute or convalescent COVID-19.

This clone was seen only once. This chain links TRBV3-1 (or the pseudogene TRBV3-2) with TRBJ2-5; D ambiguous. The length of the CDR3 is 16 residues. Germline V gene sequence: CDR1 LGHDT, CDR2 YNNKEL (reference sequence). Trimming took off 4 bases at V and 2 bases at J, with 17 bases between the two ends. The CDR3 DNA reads TGTGCCAGCAGCCCCCTCGAGCCCACCACGCAAGAGACCCAGTACTTC. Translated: CASSPLEPTTQETQYF.

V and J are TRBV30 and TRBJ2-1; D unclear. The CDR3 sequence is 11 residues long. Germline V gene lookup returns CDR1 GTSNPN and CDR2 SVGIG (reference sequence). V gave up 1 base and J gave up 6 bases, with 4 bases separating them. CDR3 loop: CAWSGSNEQFF. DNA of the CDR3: TGTGCCTGGAGTGGTAGCAATGAGCAGTTCTTC. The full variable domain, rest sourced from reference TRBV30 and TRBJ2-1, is SQTIHQWPATLVQPVGSPLSLECTVEGTSNPNLYWYRQAAGRGLQLLFYSVGIGQISSEVPQNLSASRPQDRQFILSSKKLLLSDSGFYLCAWSGSNEQFFGPGTRLTVL.

CDR3 in DNA: TGTGCCAGCAGCCTTTCCAGGGGGACCTCCTACAATGAGCAGTTCTTC. Amino acid sequence: CASSLSRGTSYNEQFF. The chain has TRBV7-7 and TRBJ2-1; 7 bases align to TRBD1. Trimming removed 5 bases from V and 0 bases from J; junction bases left unmatched: 7. The CDR3 runs 16 residues. Per the germline V gene, CDR1 is SSHAT and CDR2 is FNYEAQ (reference sequence).

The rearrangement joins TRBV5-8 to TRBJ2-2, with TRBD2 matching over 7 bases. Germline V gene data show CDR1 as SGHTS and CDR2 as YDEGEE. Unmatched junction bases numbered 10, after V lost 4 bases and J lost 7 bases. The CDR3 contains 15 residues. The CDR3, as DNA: TGTGCCAGCAGCCCCCCCCGTGGGGGGGGCGGGGAGCTGTTTTTT. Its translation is CASSPPRGGGGELFF.

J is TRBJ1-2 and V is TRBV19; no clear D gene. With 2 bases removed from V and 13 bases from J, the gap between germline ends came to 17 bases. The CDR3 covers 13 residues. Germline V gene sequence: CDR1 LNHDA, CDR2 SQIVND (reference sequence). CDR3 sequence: CASSINGVMFLTF. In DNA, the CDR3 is TGTGCCAGTAGTATAAACGGAGTAATGTTCCTCACCTTC.

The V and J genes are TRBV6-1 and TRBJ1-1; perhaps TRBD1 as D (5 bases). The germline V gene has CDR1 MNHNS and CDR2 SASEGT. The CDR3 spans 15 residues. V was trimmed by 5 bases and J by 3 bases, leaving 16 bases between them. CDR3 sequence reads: CASSPQVRGDTEAFF. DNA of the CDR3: TGTGCCAGCAGTCCACAGGTCCGGGGGGACACTGAAGCTTTCTTT.

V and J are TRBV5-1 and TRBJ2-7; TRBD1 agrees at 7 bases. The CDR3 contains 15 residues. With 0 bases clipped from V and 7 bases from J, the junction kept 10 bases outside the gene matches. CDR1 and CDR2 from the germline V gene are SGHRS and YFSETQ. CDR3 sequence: CASSLEGAHVGEQYF. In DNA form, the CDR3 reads TGCGCCAGCAGCTTGGAGGGGGCCCACGTGGGAGAGCAGTACTTC.

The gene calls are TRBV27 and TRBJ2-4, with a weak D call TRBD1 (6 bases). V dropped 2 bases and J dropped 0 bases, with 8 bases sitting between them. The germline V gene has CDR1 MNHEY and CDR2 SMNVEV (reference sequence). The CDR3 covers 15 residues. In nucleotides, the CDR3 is TGTGCCAGCAGTTTAGGACAGCTAGCCAAAAACATTCAGTACTTC. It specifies CASSLGQLAKNIQYF.

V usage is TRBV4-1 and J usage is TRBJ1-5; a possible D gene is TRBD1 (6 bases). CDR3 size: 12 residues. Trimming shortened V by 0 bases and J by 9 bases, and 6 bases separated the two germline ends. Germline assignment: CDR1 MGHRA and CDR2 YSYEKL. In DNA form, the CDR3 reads TGCGCCAGCAGCCAAGAAGGGGGGCCCCAGCATTTT. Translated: CASSQEGGPQHF.

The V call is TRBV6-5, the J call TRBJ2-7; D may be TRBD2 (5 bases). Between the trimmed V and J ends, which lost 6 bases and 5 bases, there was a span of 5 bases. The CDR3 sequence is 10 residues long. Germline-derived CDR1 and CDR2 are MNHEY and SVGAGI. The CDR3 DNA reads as TGTGCCAGCAGGAGGGACGAGCAGTACTTC. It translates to CASRRDEQYF.

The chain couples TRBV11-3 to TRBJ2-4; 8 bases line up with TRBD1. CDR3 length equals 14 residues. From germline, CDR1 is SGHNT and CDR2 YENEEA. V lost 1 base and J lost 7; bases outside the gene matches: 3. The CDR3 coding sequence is TGTGCCAGCAGCTTAGTGGACAGGGAGAACATTCAGTACTTC. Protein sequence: CASSLVDRENIQYF.

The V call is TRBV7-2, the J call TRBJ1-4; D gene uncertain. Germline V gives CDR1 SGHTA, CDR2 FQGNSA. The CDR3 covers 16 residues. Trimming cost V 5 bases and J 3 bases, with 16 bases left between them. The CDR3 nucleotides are TGTGCCAGCAGCGAACGACCGGAGACTGCTAATGAAAAACTGTTTTTT. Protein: CASSERPETANEKLFF.

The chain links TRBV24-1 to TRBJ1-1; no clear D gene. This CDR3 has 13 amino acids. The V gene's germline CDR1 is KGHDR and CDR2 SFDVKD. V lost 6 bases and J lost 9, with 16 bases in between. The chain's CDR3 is CATSSPLSGQAFF. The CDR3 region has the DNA TGTGCCACCAGTTCCCCCCTCTCAGGCCAAGCTTTCTTT.

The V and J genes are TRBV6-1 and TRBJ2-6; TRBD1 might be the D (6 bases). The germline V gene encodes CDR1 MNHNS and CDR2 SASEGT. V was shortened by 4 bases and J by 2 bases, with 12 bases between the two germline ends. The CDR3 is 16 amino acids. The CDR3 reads CASSGQGPPGANVLTF. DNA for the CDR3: TGTGCCAGCAGTGGGCAGGGGCCCCCTGGGGCCAACGTCCTGACTTTC.

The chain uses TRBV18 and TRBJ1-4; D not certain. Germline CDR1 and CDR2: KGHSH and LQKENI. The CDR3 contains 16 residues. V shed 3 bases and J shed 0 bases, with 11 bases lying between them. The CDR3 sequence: CASSPSTPATNEKLFF. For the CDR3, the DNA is TGTGCCAGCTCACCTTCGACACCCGCAACTAATGAAAAACTGTTTTTT.